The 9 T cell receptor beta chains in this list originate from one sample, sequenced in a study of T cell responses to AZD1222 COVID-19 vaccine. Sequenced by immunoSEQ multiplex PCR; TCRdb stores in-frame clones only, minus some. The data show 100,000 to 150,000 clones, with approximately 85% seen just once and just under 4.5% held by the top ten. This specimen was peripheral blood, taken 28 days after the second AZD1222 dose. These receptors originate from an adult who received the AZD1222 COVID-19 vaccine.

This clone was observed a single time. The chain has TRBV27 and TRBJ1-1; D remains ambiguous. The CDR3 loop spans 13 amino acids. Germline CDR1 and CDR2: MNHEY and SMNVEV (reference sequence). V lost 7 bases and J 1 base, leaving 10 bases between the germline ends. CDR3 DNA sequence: TGTGCCAGCAACCTCCGCCGGAACACTGAAGCTTTCTTT. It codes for CASNLRRNTEAFF.

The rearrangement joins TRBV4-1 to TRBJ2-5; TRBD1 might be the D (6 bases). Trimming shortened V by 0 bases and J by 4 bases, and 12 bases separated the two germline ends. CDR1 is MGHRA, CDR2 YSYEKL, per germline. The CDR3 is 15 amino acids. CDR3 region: CASSQDRGVSETQYF. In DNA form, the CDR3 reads TGCGCCAGCAGCCAAGACAGGGGAGTTTCAGAGACCCAGTACTTC.

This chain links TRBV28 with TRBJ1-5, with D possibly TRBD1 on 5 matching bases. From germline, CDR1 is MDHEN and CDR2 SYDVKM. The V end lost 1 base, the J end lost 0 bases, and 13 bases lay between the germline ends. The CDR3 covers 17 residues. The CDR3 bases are TGTGCCAGCAGTTTATCGGGGGACGCTTATAGCAATCAGCCCCAGCATTTT. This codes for CASSLSGDAYSNQPQHF.

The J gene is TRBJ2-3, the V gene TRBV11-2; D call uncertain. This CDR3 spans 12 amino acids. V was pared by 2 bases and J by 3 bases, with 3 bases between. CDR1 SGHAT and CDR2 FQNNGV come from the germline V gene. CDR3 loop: CASSLITDTQYF. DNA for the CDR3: TGTGCCAGCAGCTTAATAACAGATACGCAGTATTTT.

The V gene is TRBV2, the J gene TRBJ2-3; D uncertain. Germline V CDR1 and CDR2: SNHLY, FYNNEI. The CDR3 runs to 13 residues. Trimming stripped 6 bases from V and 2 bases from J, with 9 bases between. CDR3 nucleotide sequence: TGTGCCAGCAGGAGGACCCACACAGATACGCAGTATTTT. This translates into CASRRTHTDTQYF.

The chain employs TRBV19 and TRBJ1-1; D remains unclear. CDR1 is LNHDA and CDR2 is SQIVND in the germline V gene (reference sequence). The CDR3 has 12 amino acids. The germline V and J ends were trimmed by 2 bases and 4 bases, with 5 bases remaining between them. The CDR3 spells CASSIYPTEAFF. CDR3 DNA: TGTGCCAGTAGTATATACCCCACTGAAGCTTTCTTT.

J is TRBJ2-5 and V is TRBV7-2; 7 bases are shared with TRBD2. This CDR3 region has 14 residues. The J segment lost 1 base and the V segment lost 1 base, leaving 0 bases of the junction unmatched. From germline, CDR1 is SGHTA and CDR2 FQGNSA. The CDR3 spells CASSLGTSQETQYF. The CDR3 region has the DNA TGTGCCAGCAGCTTAGGGACTAGCCAAGAGACCCAGTACTTC.

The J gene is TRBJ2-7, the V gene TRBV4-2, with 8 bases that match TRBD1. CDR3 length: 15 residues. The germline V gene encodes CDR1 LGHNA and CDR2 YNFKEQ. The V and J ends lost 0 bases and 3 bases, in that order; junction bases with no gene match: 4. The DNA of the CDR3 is TGTGCCAGCAGCCAAGATCCAGGGGGCGGCTACGAGCAGTACTTC. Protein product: CASSQDPGGGYEQYF.

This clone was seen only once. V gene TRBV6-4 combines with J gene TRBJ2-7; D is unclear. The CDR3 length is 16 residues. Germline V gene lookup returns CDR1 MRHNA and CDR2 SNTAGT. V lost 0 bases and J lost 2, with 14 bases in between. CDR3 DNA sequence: TGTGCCAGCAGTGACTCACTGTGGCAGGCCCCCTACGAGCAGTACTTC. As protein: CASSDSLWQAPYEQYF.